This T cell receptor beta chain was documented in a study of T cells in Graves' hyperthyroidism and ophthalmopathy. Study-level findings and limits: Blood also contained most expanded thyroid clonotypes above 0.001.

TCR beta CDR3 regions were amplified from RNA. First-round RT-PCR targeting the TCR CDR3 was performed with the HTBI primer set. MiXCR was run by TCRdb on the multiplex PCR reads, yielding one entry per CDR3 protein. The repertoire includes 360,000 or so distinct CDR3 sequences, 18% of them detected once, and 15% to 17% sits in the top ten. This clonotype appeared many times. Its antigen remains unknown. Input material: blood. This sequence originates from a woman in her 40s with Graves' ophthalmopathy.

The CDR3: CASSGRASTDTQYF. The CDR3 DNA reads TGCGCCAGCAGTGGCAGGGCGAGCACAGATACGCAGTATTTT. This rearrangement joins TRBV10-1 to TRBJ2-3; D might be TRBD1 (5 bases). Germline-derived CDR1 and CDR2 are WNHNN and SYGVQD (reference sequence). The CDR3 contains 14 residues. The V and J ends lost 4 bases and 0 bases respectively, with 8 bases between them.